The following is a T cell receptor beta chain sequence with its context. The antigen is not known. Library construction involved attaching unique molecular identifiers to individual cDNA molecules, which allowed quantitative, reproducible TCR counting. Original data processing: Ranging from about 20,000 to 750,000, TCR counts per sample had a median value of about 96,000. TCRdb re-analysed the RACE reads in MiXCR, keeping a single row per CDR3 protein. It is TCRdb's table, rather than the study itself, that gives the V and J calls and clone size. Of tens of thousands of distinct CDR3 sequences in the sample, about 8.6% were seen once. This record belongs to a study of human T cells and chemical hapten exposure. Documented time point: healthy volunteer bleed at 2 weeks. RNA extraction used unfractionated whole blood as the source of total RNA. Study results and caveats: The number of TCRs over 1 in 1000 frequency stayed unchanged after DPC.

Trimming took 1 base from V and 4 from J, leaving 8 bases between them. The CDR3 is 13 residues long. CDR1 and CDR2 from the germline V gene are GTSNPN and SVGIG (reference sequence). V is TRBV30 and J is TRBJ2-1; D not certain. This clonotype originated in a female donor in good health. Some clones in this sample may be carry-over from other donors' samples. Source material: whole blood. CDR3 DNA: TGTGCCTGGAGTGCCTCCGGATACAATGAGCAGTTCTTC. Translated: CAWSASGYNEQFF. The whole variable domain, filled in from reference TRBV30 and TRBJ2-1, reads SQTIHQWPATLVQPVGSPLSLECTVEGTSNPNLYWYRQAAGRGLQLLFYSVGIGQISSEVPQNLSASRPQDRQFILSSKKLLLSDSGFYLCAWSASGYNEQFFGPGTRLTVL.